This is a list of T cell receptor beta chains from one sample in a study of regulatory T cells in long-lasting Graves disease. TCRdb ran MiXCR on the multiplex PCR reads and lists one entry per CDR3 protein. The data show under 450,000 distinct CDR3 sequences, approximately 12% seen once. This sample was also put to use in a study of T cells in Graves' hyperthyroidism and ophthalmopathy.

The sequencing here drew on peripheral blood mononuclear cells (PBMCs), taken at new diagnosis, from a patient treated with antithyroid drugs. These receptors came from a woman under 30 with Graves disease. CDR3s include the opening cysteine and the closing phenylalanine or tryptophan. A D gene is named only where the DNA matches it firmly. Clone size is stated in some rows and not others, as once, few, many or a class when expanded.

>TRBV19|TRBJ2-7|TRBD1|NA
TGTGCCAGTAGTATCGGGACAGCCTCCTACGAGCAGTACTTC
CASSIGTASYEQYF
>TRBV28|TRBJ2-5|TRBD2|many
TGTGCCAGCACCCGGCGGACTAGCGGAAAGAGGTGGTTAGAGACCCAGTACTTC
CASTRRTSGKRWLETQYF
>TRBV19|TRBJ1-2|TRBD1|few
TGTGCCAGTAGCGAGCAAACAGGGGGCGGCACCTTC
CASSEQTGGGTF
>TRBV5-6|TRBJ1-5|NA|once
TGTGCCAGCAGCTTTGGGGCGGTCAATCGGCCCCAGCATTTT
CASSFGAVNRPQHF
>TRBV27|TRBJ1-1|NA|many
TGTGCCAGCAGTTTTGGGCCTCACGAGGGGACTGAAGCTTTCTTT
CASSFGPHEGTEAFF
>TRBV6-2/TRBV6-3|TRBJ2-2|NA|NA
TGTGCCAGCAGTTACTTCCCAGCGGTCACCGGGGAGCTGTTTTTT
CASSYFPAVTGELFF
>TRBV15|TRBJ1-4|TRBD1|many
TGTGCCACCAGCAGAGAACTGGACAGGAGGAAACTGTTTTTT
CATSRELDRRKLFF
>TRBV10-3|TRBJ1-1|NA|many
TGTGCCATCAGTGAGTCGGCTGGAGACACTGAAGCTTTCTTT
CAISESAGDTEAFF
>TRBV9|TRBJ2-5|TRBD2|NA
TGTGCCAGCAGCGTTAAGACTAGCGGTCGGGAGACCCAGTACTTC
CASSVKTSGRETQYF
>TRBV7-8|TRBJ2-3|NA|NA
TGTGCCAGCAGCTTAGGTGGCATTGGAGGGCTTTATCGGGATACGCAGTATTTT
CASSLGGIGGLYRDTQYF
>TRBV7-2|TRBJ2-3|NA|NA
TGTGCCAGCAGCTTTTCGGGGAGTAGCACAGATACGCAGTATTTT
CASSFSGSSTDTQYF
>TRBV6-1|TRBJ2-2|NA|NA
TGTGCCAGCAGTAACGGACTTCCGAACACCGGGGAGCTGTTTTTT
CASSNGLPNTGELFF
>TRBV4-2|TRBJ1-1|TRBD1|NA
TGTGCCAGCAGCCGCACAGGGGGCGATGAAGCTTTCTTT
CASSRTGGDEAFF
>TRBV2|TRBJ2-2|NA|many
TGTGCCAGCAGTGAATTTCCCCAGGGACATAAGACCGGGGAGCTGTTTTTT
CASSEFPQGHKTGELFF
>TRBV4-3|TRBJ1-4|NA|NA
TGCGCCAGCAGCCAAGATGAGGGGCAGACTAATGAAAAACTGTTTTTT
CASSQDEGQTNEKLFF
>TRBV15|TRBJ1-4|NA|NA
TGTGCCACCAGCCGGACAGTGAATGAAAAACTGTTTTTT
CATSRTVNEKLFF
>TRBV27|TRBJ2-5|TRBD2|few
TGTGCCAGCAGACCCAGCGGGGGAGAGACCCAGTACTTC
CASRPSGGETQYF
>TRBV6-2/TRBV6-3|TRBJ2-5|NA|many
TGTGCCAGCAGCCCTGGACCGTCGAGGCAAGAGACCCAGTACTTC
CASSPGPSRQETQYF
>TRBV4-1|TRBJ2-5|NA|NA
TGCGCCAGCAGCGAGCGGCCCGGACATCAAGAGACCCAGTACTTC
CASSERPGHQETQYF
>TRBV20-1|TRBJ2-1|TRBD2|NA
TGCAGTGCCCGTGGCAGCGGGAGGGGCAATGAGCAGTTCTTC
CSARGSGRGNEQFF
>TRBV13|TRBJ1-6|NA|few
TGTGCCAGCAGCTCGCTATCGAACCGGGACCCAAGCTCCTATAATTCACCCCTCCACTTT
CASSSLSNRDPSSYNSPLHF
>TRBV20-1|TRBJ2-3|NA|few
TGCAGTGCTGAAGGAGGGCTCTCGAACACACAAGATACGCAGTATTTT
CSAEGGLSNTQDTQYF
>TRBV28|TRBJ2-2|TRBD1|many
TGTGCCAGCAACGGTATAGGGGGCGCGGTATCCGGGGAGCTGTTTTTT
CASNGIGGAVSGELFF
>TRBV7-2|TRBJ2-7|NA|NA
TGTGCCAGCGCAAATAGCGGCCGTCCCTACGAGCAGTACTTC
CASANSGRPYEQYF
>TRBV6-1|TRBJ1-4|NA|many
TGTGCCAGCGATGTGAGGCAGGGGGAAAAACTGTTTTTT
CASDVRQGEKLFF
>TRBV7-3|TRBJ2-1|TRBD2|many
TGTGCCAGCAGCACAAGTGGTGCTAGCGGGAACTACAATGAGCAGTTCTTC
CASSTSGASGNYNEQFF
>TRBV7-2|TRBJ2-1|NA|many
TGTGCCAGCAGCCCCATAGACAGTCTCCCCTACAATGAGCAGTTCTTC
CASSPIDSLPYNEQFF
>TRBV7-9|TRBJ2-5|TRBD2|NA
TGTGCCAGCAGCTTAGCGTATGGGACTAGCTGGGAGACCCAGTACTTC
CASSLAYGTSWETQYF
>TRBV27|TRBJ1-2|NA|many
TGTGCCAGCAGTTTCTCGAACCCGAGGGGCTATGGCTACACCTTC
CASSFSNPRGYGYTF
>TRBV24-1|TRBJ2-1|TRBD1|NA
TGTGCCACCAGTGATCACACAGGGGGCCGCTACAATGAGCAGTTCTTC
CATSDHTGGRYNEQFF
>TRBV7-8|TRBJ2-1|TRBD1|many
TGTGCCAGCAGCTTGGGACAGGTATCCTACAATGAGCAGTTCTTC
CASSLGQVSYNEQFF
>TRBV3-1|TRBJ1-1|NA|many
TGTGCCAGCAGCCAAGCCTCGACAGGAACCTATGAAGCTTTCTTT
CASSQASTGTYEAFF
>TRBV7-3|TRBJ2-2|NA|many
TGTGCCAGCAGCTTAACTAGCGGAGAGGGCGGGGAGCTGTTTTTT
CASSLTSGEGGELFF
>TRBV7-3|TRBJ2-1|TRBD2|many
TGTGCCAGCAGCCCTAGCGGGGCCCGTAGCTCCTACAATGAGCAGTTCTTC
CASSPSGARSSYNEQFF
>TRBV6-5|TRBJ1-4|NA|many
TGTGCCAGCAGTTGGCAGGGTGAAAAACTGTTTTTT
CASSWQGEKLFF
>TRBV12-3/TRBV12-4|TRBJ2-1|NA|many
TGTGCCAGCAGTTTCGTGGGCTTATTAAATGAGCAGTTCTTC
CASSFVGLLNEQFF
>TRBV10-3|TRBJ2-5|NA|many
TGTGCCATCAGTGAGATGCGGGACCAAGAGACCCAGTACTTC
CAISEMRDQETQYF
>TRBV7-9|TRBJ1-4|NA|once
TGTGCCAGCATGGGTGTCGTAGGGGGAGCAACTAATGAAAAACTGTTTTTT
CASMGVVGGATNEKLFF
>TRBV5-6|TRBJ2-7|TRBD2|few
TGTGCCAGCAGCATGACTAGCGGCGTATTTTATCCCTACGAGCAGTACTTC
CASSMTSGVFYPYEQYF
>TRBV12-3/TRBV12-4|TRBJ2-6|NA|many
TGTGCCAGCAGTAGCTGGGGAGGCAGGGACTCTGGGGCCAACGTCCTGACTTTC
CASSSWGGRDSGANVLTF
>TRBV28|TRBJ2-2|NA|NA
TGTGCCAGCAGTTTTTTCACGAACACCGGGGAGCTGTTTTTT
CASSFFTNTGELFF
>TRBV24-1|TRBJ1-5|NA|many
TGTGCCACCAGTGTGGGGGGGGTGACCAGCAATCAGCCCCAGCATTTT
CATSVGGVTSNQPQHF
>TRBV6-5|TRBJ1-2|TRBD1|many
TGTGCCAGCAGTTGGGGGACAGCCTATGGCTACACCTTC
CASSWGTAYGYTF
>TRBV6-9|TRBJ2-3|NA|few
TGTGCCAGCAGTTCATACGGGGTAGATACGCAGTATTTT
CASSSYGVDTQYF
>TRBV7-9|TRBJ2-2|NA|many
TGTGCCAGCAGCTTAGGACCCTACCTCGGGGAGCTGTTTTTT
CASSLGPYLGELFF
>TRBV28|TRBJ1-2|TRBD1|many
TGTGCCAGCAGTTTGACAGGGAACTATGGCTACACCTTC
CASSLTGNYGYTF
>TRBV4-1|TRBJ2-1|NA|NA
TGCGCCAGCAGCCACGTATTAAGGGGGTTGTCCTACAATGAGCAGTTCTTC
CASSHVLRGLSYNEQFF
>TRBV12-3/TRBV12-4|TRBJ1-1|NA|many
TGTGCCAGCAGTTTAGCCTCCGGGGACACTGAAGCTTTCTTT
CASSLASGDTEAFF